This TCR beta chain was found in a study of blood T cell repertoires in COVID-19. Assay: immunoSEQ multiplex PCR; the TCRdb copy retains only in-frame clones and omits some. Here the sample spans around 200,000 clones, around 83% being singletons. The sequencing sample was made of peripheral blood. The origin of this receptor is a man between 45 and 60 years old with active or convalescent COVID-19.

CDR3 protein: CASSFTAGQGSYEQYF. The CDR3 nucleotides are TGTGCCAGCAGTTTTACTGCGGGACAGGGGTCATACGAGCAGTACTTC. The gene calls are TRBV27 and TRBJ2-7; 10 nucleotides align to TRBD1. With 3 bases clipped from V and 4 bases from J, the junction kept 9 bases outside the gene matches. Germline CDR1 MNHEY, CDR2 SMNVEV (reference sequence). The CDR3 has 16 residues.